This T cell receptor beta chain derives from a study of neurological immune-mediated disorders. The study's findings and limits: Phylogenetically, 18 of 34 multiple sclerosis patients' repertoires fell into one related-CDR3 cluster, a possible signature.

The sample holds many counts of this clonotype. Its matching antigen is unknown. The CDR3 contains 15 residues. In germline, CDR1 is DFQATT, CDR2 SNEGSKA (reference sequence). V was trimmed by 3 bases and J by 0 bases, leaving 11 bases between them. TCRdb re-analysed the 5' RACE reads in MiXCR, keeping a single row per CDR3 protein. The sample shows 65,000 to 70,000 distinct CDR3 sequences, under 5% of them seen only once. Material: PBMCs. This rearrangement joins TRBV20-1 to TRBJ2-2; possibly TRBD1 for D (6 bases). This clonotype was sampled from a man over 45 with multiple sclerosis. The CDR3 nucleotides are TGCAGTGCTAGGGTCGCAGGGGCGAACACCGGGGAGCTGTTTTTT. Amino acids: CSARVAGANTGELFF.